Below, 18 T cell receptor beta chains from the same sample are listed, as sequenced in a study of blood T cell repertoires in COVID-19. This table comes from immunoSEQ multiplex PCR, and its TCRdb copy is limited to in-frame clones, with some not included. The sample has 250,000 or so clones; around 86% are singletons. Sample: PBMCs or T cells enriched from blood (not recorded which). These TCRs come from a woman between 50 and 59 years old who had recovered from COVID-19.

This rearrangement joins TRBV10-1 to TRBJ2-3, with D perhaps matching TRBD2 (5 bases). The CDR3 sequence is 14 residues long. V was cut by 4 bases and J by 0 bases, with 8 bases left in between. Germline V CDR1 and CDR2: WNHNN, SYGVQD (reference sequence). CDR3 bases: TGCGCCAGCAGTGCGAAGCGGAGCACAGATACGCAGTATTTT. Translated, it gives CASSAKRSTDTQYF.

The V and J genes are TRBV10-1 and TRBJ1-5, with a tentative D call TRBD1 (5 bases). This CDR3 has 13 amino acids. Germline V CDR1 and CDR2: WNHNN, SYGVQD (reference sequence). Trimming pared 3 bases from V and 4 bases from J, leaving 7 bases between. CDR3 amino acids: CASSERTNQPQHF. The DNA for the CDR3 is TGCGCCAGCAGTGAAAGGACAAATCAGCCCCAGCATTTT.

The chain has TRBV7-8 and TRBJ2-6, with a tentative D call TRBD1 (5 bases). Deletions cut 1 base from V and 2 bases from J, with 12 bases between. Germline V gene data show CDR1 as SGHVS and CDR2 as FQNEAQ. There are 17 residues in the CDR3. CDR3: CASSLEPRVTGANVLTF. Written as DNA, the CDR3 is TGTGCCAGCAGCTTAGAGCCCAGGGTTACTGGGGCCAACGTCCTGACTTTC.

The chain employs TRBV11-3 and TRBJ1-2; TRBD1 matches at 8 bases. The trim removed 1 base at V and 6 bases at J, leaving 1 base unmatched. Germline CDR1 and CDR2: SGHNT and YENEEA. The CDR3 spans 13 residues. The CDR3 reads CASSLGQGHGYTF. CDR3 nucleotide sequence: TGTGCCAGCAGCTTAGGACAGGGGCATGGCTACACCTTC.

This clone was observed a single time. The CDR3 region is CASSQTGTSGGGTGARLYF. CDR3 in DNA: TGCGCCAGCAGCCAAACCGGGACTAGCGGGGGAGGCACGGGGGCGAGGCTGTATTTT. The chain is built from TRBV4-3 and TRBJ2-3, with 14 positions matching TRBD2. V lost 2 bases, J lost 14 bases, and 21 bases stayed unmatched. The CDR3 consists of 19 residues. Germline V gene lookup returns CDR1 LGHNA and CDR2 YSLEER.

V gene TRBV5-3 combines with J gene TRBJ2-5, with 7 bases identical to TRBD1. TRBV5-3 is identified as an open reading frame with a role that is uncertain. The CDR3 extends over 15 amino acids. Trimming removed 0 bases from V and 3 bases from J; junction bases left unmatched: 5. The CDR3 spells CARSLETGRKETQYF. CDR3 sequence (DNA): TGTGCCAGAAGCTTGGAGACAGGGAGAAAAGAGACCCAGTACTTC.

The CDR3 nucleotides are TGTGCCAGCAGTTACGGGCGTAGGGGACAGTCCTATGGCTACACCTTC. This encodes CASSYGRRGQSYGYTF. The chain recombines TRBV6-5 with TRBJ1-2; TRBD1 agrees at 7 bases. Germline V lookup: CDR1 MNHEY, CDR2 SVGAGI. Unmatched junction bases numbered 10, after V lost 2 bases and J lost 4 bases. The CDR3 loop spans 16 amino acids.

The chain carries TRBV23-1 and TRBJ1-2, with D perhaps TRBD1 (6 bases). Being an ORF, TRBV23-1 has a function that is uncertain. The length of the CDR3 is 13 residues. The V end lost 4 bases, the J end lost 7 bases, and 13 bases lay between the germline ends. The chain's CDR3 is CASSPIGQPGYTF. CDR3 in DNA: TGCGCCAGCAGTCCCATCGGACAGCCTGGCTACACCTTC.

J is TRBJ1-1 and V is TRBV19, with TRBD1 identical over 9 bases. Unmatched junction bases numbered 5, after V lost 1 base and J lost 11 bases. The V gene's germline CDR1 is LNHDA and CDR2 SQIVND (reference sequence). The CDR3 contains 13 residues. CDR3 residues: CASSIGRTGEAFF. The CDR3 DNA reads TGTGCCAGTAGTATAGGGAGGACAGGGGAGGCTTTCTTT.

The V gene is TRBV28, the J gene TRBJ2-7, with TRBD1 matching over 7 bases. Germline CDR1 is MDHEN and CDR2 is SYDVKM. The CDR3 loop spans 14 amino acids. After removal of 6 bases from V and 4 bases from J, the junction contained 9 bases not matched to a gene. The CDR3 spells CASRPWTGLYEQYF. CDR3 in DNA: TGTGCCAGCAGACCATGGACAGGCTTATACGAGCAGTACTTC.

The CDR3 spells CASSIRQGDSGYTF. In nucleotides, the CDR3 is TGTGCCAGTAGTATACGGCAGGGGGACTCTGGCTACACCTTC. The V call is TRBV19, the J call TRBJ1-2, with TRBD1 identical over 7 bases. Losses at the gene ends were 2 bases for V and 7 bases for J; bases not matched to a gene: 7. The CDR3 sequence is 14 residues long. Germline CDR1 and CDR2: LNHDA and SQIVND (reference sequence).

The rearrangement joins TRBV14 to TRBJ1-1; 7 nucleotides match TRBD1. The V gene end was trimmed by 3 bases and the J gene end by 1 base; junction bases not matched to a gene: 2. The CDR3 covers 14 residues. Germline loops: CDR1 SGHDN, CDR2 FVKESK. The CDR3 loop reads CASSHRQGNTEAFF. The CDR3 DNA follows: TGTGCCAGCAGCCACAGACAGGGGAACACTGAAGCTTTCTTT.

The chain combines TRBV5-1 with TRBJ1-1, with 8 bases aligning to TRBD1. Germline trimming cut 4 bases from V and 4 bases from J; bases unmatched to any gene: 6. Germline V gives CDR1 SGHRS, CDR2 YFSETQ. CDR3 size: 14 residues. The CDR3 DNA reads TGCGCCAGCAGCCTAAGGACAGGGAGCACTGAAGCTTTCTTT. Protein: CASSLRTGSTEAFF. The variable domain in full, with the rest retrieved from reference TRBV5-1 and TRBJ1-1, is KAGVTQTPRYLIKTRGQQVTLSCSPISGHRSVSWYQQTPGQGLQFLFEYFSETQRNKGNFPGRFSGRQFSNSRSEMNVSTLELGDSALYLCASSLRTGSTEAFFGQGTRLTVV.

The chain joins TRBV27 to TRBJ1-2; D gene uncertain. Trimming stripped 6 bases from V and 3 bases from J, with 11 bases between. The CDR3 consists of 13 residues. Germline CDR1 is MNHEY and CDR2 is SMNVEV (reference sequence). CDR3 in DNA: TGTGCCAGCAGACCCCGAGGAGACTATGGCTACACCTTC. This sequence encodes CASRPRGDYGYTF.

V and J are TRBV27 and TRBJ1-6; 10 bases match TRBD1. After removal of 6 bases from V and 9 bases from J, the junction contained 8 bases not matched to a gene. Germline-derived CDR1 and CDR2 are MNHEY and SMNVEV (reference sequence). This CDR3 spans 15 amino acids. CDR3 nucleotide sequence: TGTGCCAGCAGACCTACGGGGACAGGGGTTTCACCCCTCCACTTT. It codes for CASRPTGTGVSPLHF.

This chain joins TRBV7-2 and TRBJ1-6; D is possibly TRBD1 (5 bases). With 5 bases removed from V and 7 bases from J, the gap between germline ends came to 15 bases. The CDR3 contains 15 residues. In germline, CDR1 is SGHTA, CDR2 FQGNSA. CDR3: CASSGRWGVNSPLHF. The CDR3 coding sequence is TGTGCCAGCAGCGGCCGGTGGGGGGTAAATTCACCCCTCCACTTT.

The chain links TRBV3-1 (or the pseudogene TRBV3-2) to TRBJ1-5; TRBD1 aligns across 10 bases. The CDR3 contains 19 residues. In germline, CDR1 is LGHDT, CDR2 YNNKEL (reference sequence). Unmatched junction bases numbered 14, after V lost 4 bases and J lost 2 bases. CDR3 bases: TGTGCCAGCAGCCTTGTGACAGGGGGCGAGAGAGTTGGCAATCAGCCCCAGCATTTT. It specifies CASSLVTGGERVGNQPQHF.

The chain uses TRBV11-2 and TRBJ1-4; D unresolved. V was pared by 5 bases and J by 0 bases, with 7 bases between. The CDR3 has 14 residues. The V gene's germline CDR1 is SGHAT and CDR2 FQNNGV. CDR3 DNA: TGTGCCAGCAGCGAGGGTGCAACTAATGAAAAACTGTTTTTT. It codes for CASSEGATNEKLFF. Supplemented by reference TRBV11-2 and TRBJ1-4, the full variable domain reads EAGVAQSPRYKIIEKRQSVAFWCNPISGHATLYWYQQILGQGPKLLIQFQNNGVVDDSQLPKDRFSAERLKGVDSTLKIQPAKLEDSAVYLCASSEGATNEKLFFGSGTQLSVL.